A selection of T cell receptor beta chains follows, all from one sample in a study of T cells in Graves' hyperthyroidism and ophthalmopathy. A single record per CDR3 protein comes from TCRdb applying MiXCR to the multiplex PCR reads. The repertoire consists of a few hundred thousand distinct CDR3 sequences, with approximately 44% occurring once and the leading ten covering around 17%. What was sequenced was peripheral blood or thyroid tissue (not recorded which). These receptors came from an adult woman with Graves' disease, either hyperthyroidism or ophthalmopathy (not recorded which). The CDR3 runs from the conserved cysteine through the conserved F or W. A D gene is named only where the DNA matches it firmly. Rows may omit the clone size; those that give it use once, few, many or a size class.

>TRBV3-1|TRBJ2-7|TRBD1|NA
CASSRAGQGIYEQYF
TGTGCCAGCAGCCGCGCGGGACAGGGAATTTACGAGCAGTACTTC
>TRBV10-3|TRBJ1-1|TRBD1|many
CAISEGRDRVVRTEAFF
TGTGCCATCAGTGAGGGAAGAGACAGGGTCGTTCGGACTGAAGCTTTCTTT
>TRBV24-1|TRBJ2-5|TRBD1|few
CATSLSGQGQETQYF
TGTGCCACCAGTCTGTCAGGACAGGGACAAGAGACCCAGTACTTC
>TRBV20-1|TRBJ2-7|NA|many
CSATRGYEQYF
TGCAGTGCTACCAGGGGTTACGAGCAGTACTTC
>TRBV5-6|TRBJ2-6|NA|NA
CASSLVLGSRVSLSGANVLTF
TGTGCCAGCAGCTTAGTTCTCGGTAGCCGTGTCTCCCTCTCTGGGGCCAACGTCCTGACTTTC
>TRBV9|TRBJ1-3|NA|NA
CASSEGPISGNTIYF
TGTGCCAGCAGCGAGGGACCGATCTCTGGAAACACCATATATTTT
>TRBV4-1|TRBJ1-2|TRBD1|many
CASSQTYRGPNYGYTF
TGCGCCAGCAGCCAAACCTACAGGGGGCCGAACTATGGCTACACCTTC
>TRBV11-1|TRBJ1-1|NA|NA
CASSLVGGGGTEAFF
TGTGCCAGCAGCTTAGTAGGCGGGGGAGGCACTGAAGCTTTCTTT
>TRBV7-3|TRBJ2-1|TRBD2|NA
CASSLNLAGANIGDEQFF
TGTGCCAGCAGCTTAAATCTAGCGGGAGCGAATATAGGCGATGAGCAGTTCTTC
>TRBV29-1|TRBJ1-2|TRBD1|NA
CSVGDRGLRYTF
TGCAGCGTCGGAGACAGGGGGCTACGTTACACCTTC
>TRBV7-9|TRBJ1-1|TRBD1|NA
CASSPYRGLEAFF
TGTGCCAGCAGCCCCTACAGGGGGCTCGAAGCTTTCTTT
>TRBV7-6|TRBJ2-7|NA|NA
CASSLEPWGRVHEQYF
TGTGCCAGCAGCTTAGAGCCCTGGGGCAGGGTCCACGAGCAGTACTTC
>TRBV7-2|TRBJ2-7|TRBD2|many
CASTVSGSSYEQYF
TGTGCCAGCACCGTCAGCGGGAGCTCCTACGAGCAGTACTTC
>TRBV12-3/TRBV12-4|TRBJ1-1|TRBD1|many
CASIRDSPLTEAFF
TGTGCCAGCATTCGGGACAGTCCTCTCACTGAAGCTTTCTTT
>TRBV7-2|TRBJ1-1|TRBD1|many
CASSFSQGANTEAFF
TGTGCCAGCAGCTTCTCGCAGGGGGCGAACACTGAAGCTTTCTTT
>TRBV7-3|TRBJ2-6|NA|many
CASARGVGANVLTF
TGTGCCAGCGCAAGAGGGGTCGGGGCCAACGTCCTGACTTTC
>TRBV10-3|TRBJ1-4|TRBD1|NA
CAISVHRGPNEKLFF
TGTGCCATCAGTGTTCACAGGGGACCTAATGAAAAACTGTTTTTT
>TRBV19|TRBJ2-7|NA|many
CASSITPTRPPWEQYF
TGTGCCAGTAGTATTACCCCTACCAGGCCACCCTGGGAGCAGTACTTC
>TRBV6-6|TRBJ1-2|TRBD1|many
CASSIGTGAYGYTF
TGTGCCAGCAGCATCGGGACAGGGGCCTATGGCTACACCTTC
>TRBV20-1|TRBJ2-5|TRBD1|NA
CSAGDSGGQETQYF
TGCAGTGCAGGGGACAGTGGAGGCCAAGAGACCCAGTACTTC
>TRBV4-1|TRBJ2-6|NA|few
CASSPTPSGTISSGANVLTF
TGCGCCAGCAGCCCTACCCCCTCCGGGACAATCAGCTCTGGGGCCAACGTCCTGACTTTC
>TRBV30|TRBJ1-2|NA|NA
CAWSGGNYGYTF
TGTGCCTGGAGTGGGGGGAACTATGGCTACACCTTC
>TRBV5-1|TRBJ2-5|NA|many
CASSYDFEETQYF
TGCGCCAGCAGCTACGATTTTGAAGAGACCCAGTACTTC
>TRBV6-5|TRBJ2-5|TRBD2|NA
CASCKGLADQETQYF
TGTGCCAGCTGTAAGGGACTAGCAGATCAAGAGACCCAGTACTTC
>TRBV6-5|TRBJ2-7|TRBD1|many
CASSLRDRAREQYF
TGTGCCAGCAGCCTCAGGGACAGGGCACGGGAGCAGTACTTC
>TRBV5-1|TRBJ2-2|NA|many
CASRSGTGELFF
TGCGCCAGCAGATCCGGAACCGGGGAGCTGTTTTTT
>TRBV11-2|TRBJ2-7|TRBD2|many
CASSITSGSLDEQYF
TGTGCCAGCAGCATCACTAGCGGGAGTCTTGACGAGCAGTACTTC
>TRBV7-2|TRBJ1-5|NA|NA
CAGSLAPIPGAKGNYQPQHF
TGTGCCGGCAGCTTAGCCCCCATTCCGGGGGCGAAGGGGAACTATCAGCCCCAGCATTTT
>TRBV7-8|TRBJ1-5|NA|NA
CASSSMSRGNQPQHF
TGTGCCAGCAGCTCAATGAGCCGGGGCAATCAGCCCCAGCATTTT
>TRBV6-1|TRBJ1-2|NA|many
CASSRRQEDRYTF
TGTGCCAGCAGTCGAAGACAGGAAGATCGCTACACCTTC
>TRBV28|TRBJ1-2|NA|NA
CAVATSGRNYGYTF
TGTGCCGTGGCCACTTCCGGGAGGAACTATGGCTACACCTTC